This T cell receptor beta chain derives from a study of T cells in Graves' hyperthyroidism and ophthalmopathy. Exclusion of patients followed from uncontrolled infection, other autoimmune disease, pregnancy or lactation. This CDR3 comprises 13 residues. Germline CDR1 and CDR2: SGHDT and YYEEEE. Trimming took 5 bases from V and 7 from J, leaving 13 bases between them. Study results and caveats: Most thyroid clonotypes that were expanded above 0.001 also turned up in blood.

On this clonotype itself: Its specificity is unknown.

Amplification targeted TCR beta CDR3 regions from RNA transcripts. The HTBI set primed first-round TCR CDR3 RT-PCR. TCRdb re-analysed the multiplex PCR reads in MiXCR, keeping a single row per CDR3 protein. The sample lists hundreds of thousands of distinct CDR3 sequences, less than 15% seen once, with about 10% in the top ten. The sequenced material came from blood. The origin of this receptor is a woman aged 18-30 years with Graves' hyperthyroidism. The chain has TRBV5-6 and TRBJ1-5; D unresolved. The CDR3 loop is CASSPRSGQPQHF. CDR3 DNA: TGTGCCAGCAGTCCTAGAAGCGGGCAGCCCCAGCATTTT.